The 14 T cell receptor beta chains below were found in one sample sequenced in a study of blood T cell repertoires in COVID-19. Profiled with immunoSEQ multiplex PCR; TCRdb holds only in-frame clones, not every one. The table lists 90,000 to 100,000 clones, 70% to 85% of them singletons, with 25% in the top ten. The sequenced sample was peripheral blood. These receptors all come from a man in his fifties or sixties with acute or convalescent COVID-19.

The chain joins TRBV7-3 to TRBJ2-1; 11 bases align to TRBD2. V lost 4 bases, J lost 8 bases, and 10 bases stayed unmatched. The CDR3 loop spans 16 amino acids. From germline, CDR1 is SGHTA and CDR2 FQGTGA. CDR3 DNA: TGTGCCAGCAGCTCCCGCCGACTAGCGGGGACGGATGAGCAGTTCTTC. It specifies CASSSRRLAGTDEQFF. The whole variable domain, remainder taken from reference TRBV7-3 and TRBJ2-1, is GAGVSQTPSNKVTEKGKYVELRCDPISGHTALYWYRQSLGQGPEFLIYFQGTGAADDSGLPNDRFFAVRPEGSVSTLKIQRTERGDSAVYLCASSSRRLAGTDEQFFGPGTRLTVL.

This chain connects TRBV2 to TRBJ1-3; possible D gene TRBD1, 5 bases. The CDR3 extends over 16 amino acids. In germline, CDR1 is SNHLY, CDR2 FYNNEI. The V end lost 7 bases, the J end lost 0 bases, and 16 bases lay between the germline ends. The CDR3 reads CASTPSGGVSGNTIYF. CDR3 sequence (DNA): TGTGCCAGCACCCCCTCGGGGGGAGTCTCTGGAAACACCATATATTTT.

The V and J genes are TRBV6-2 or TRBV6-3 and TRBJ2-3, with D perhaps TRBD1 (6 bases). CDR1 MNHEY and CDR2 SVGEGT come from the germline V gene. CDR3 size: 16 residues. Trimming took off 3 bases at V and 3 bases at J, with 16 bases between the two ends. The CDR3 here is CASSYIGGSLTDTQYF. CDR3 sequence (DNA): TGTGCCAGCAGTTATATTGGGGGCAGTCTGACAGATACGCAGTATTTT.

This clone was observed once. The chain joins TRBV30 to TRBJ2-2; TRBD1 is a possible D gene (6 bases). This CDR3 is 15 amino acids long. Germline loops: CDR1 GTSNPN, CDR2 SVGIG (reference sequence). Deletions cut 5 bases from V and 5 bases from J, with 18 bases between. CDR3 amino acids: CAWARGVWDTGELFF. The CDR3 nucleotides read TGTGCCTGGGCCAGGGGTGTGTGGGATACCGGGGAGCTGTTTTTT.

In DNA, the CDR3 is TGCGCCAGCAGTTTGACAGACAATTCCTATAATTCACCCCTCCACTTT. This translates into CASSLTDNSYNSPLHF. The chain combines TRBV5-1 with TRBJ1-6, with D perhaps TRBD1 (5 bases). The germline V gene encodes CDR1 SGHRS and CDR2 YFSETQ. CDR3 size: 16 residues. V lost 5 bases and J 1 base, leaving 13 bases between the germline ends.

This chain links TRBV5-4 with TRBJ2-3, with 8 bases aligning to TRBD1. Germline CDR1 and CDR2: SGHNT and YYREEE (reference sequence). The junction had 15 bases not matched to a gene; V was cut back by 4 bases and J by 5 bases. There are 17 residues in the CDR3. For the CDR3, the DNA is TGTGCCAGCAGCCGGACGAAAGGACAGGGTGGAAGAGATACGCAGTATTTT. It is translated as CASSRTKGQGGRDTQYF. Variable domain in full (rest from reference TRBV5-4 and TRBJ2-3): ETGVTQSPTHLIKTRGQQVTLRCSSQSGHNTVSWYQQALGQGPQFIFQYYREEENGRGNFPPRFSGLQFPNYSSELNVNALELDDSALYLCASSRTKGQGGRDTQYFGPGTRLTVL.

This chain connects TRBV6-6 to TRBJ1-1; 9 nucleotides agree with TRBD1. The CDR3 is made up of 16 amino acids. The V and J ends lost 4 bases and 5 bases, in that order; junction bases with no gene match: 11. Germline V gene lookup returns CDR1 MNHNY and CDR2 SVGAGI (reference sequence). For the CDR3, the DNA is TGTGCCAGCAGTTCTTTCCCGGGACAGGGTTCGACTGAAGCTTTCTTT. This codes for CASSSFPGQGSTEAFF.

This chain uses TRBV29-1 with TRBJ2-1; D is undetermined. Trimming removed 5 bases at V and 2 bases at J, with 16 bases between. The CDR3 totals 15 residues. CDR1 and CDR2 from the germline V gene are SQVTM and ANQGSEA. This CDR3 is CSVYGRDKTYNEQFF. DNA of the CDR3: TGCAGCGTTTATGGGCGAGACAAGACCTACAATGAGCAGTTCTTC.

The chain combines TRBV7-9 with TRBJ2-3, with 11 bases identical to TRBD2. The CDR3 extends over 14 amino acids. Germline loops: CDR1 SEHNR, CDR2 FQNEAQ (reference sequence). V was clipped by 5 bases and J by 4 bases; unmatched bases: 2. The CDR3 loop is CASSRSGGADTQYF. As DNA, the CDR3 is TGTGCCAGCAGCCGTAGCGGGGGGGCAGATACGCAGTATTTT. The full variable domain, in which reference TRBV7-9 and TRBJ2-3 provide the parts outside the CDR3, is DTGVSQNPRHKITKRGQNVTFRCDPISEHNRLYWYRQTLGQGPEFLTYFQNEAQLEKSRLLSDRFSAERPKGSFSTLEIQRTEQGDSAMYLCASSRSGGADTQYFGPGTRLTVL.

This clone was found once. The chain is built from TRBV15 and TRBJ2-5; 7 bases line up with TRBD1. CDR1 and CDR2 (germline): LNHNV, YYDKDF (reference sequence). V was clipped by 1 base and J by 0 bases; unmatched bases: 5. CDR3 size: 16 residues. The DNA of the CDR3 is TGTGCCACCAGCAGAGGGTGGGGGACAGACCAAGAGACCCAGTACTTC. Its translation is CATSRGWGTDQETQYF. The variable domain in full, completed from reference TRBV15 and TRBJ2-5, reads DAMVIQNPRYQVTQFGKPVTLSCSQTLNHNVMYWYQQKSSQAPKLLFHYYDKDFNNEADTPDNFQSRRPNTSFCFLDIRSPGLGDTAMYLCATSRGWGTDQETQYFGPGTRLLVL.

The genes are TRBV7-2 and TRBJ1-3; D gene unclear. The CDR3 extends over 14 amino acids. CDR1 is SGHTA, CDR2 FQGNSA, per germline. Trimming shortened V by 5 bases and J by 0 bases, and 8 bases separated the two germline ends. CDR3 residues: CASSLTASGNTIYF. The CDR3 bases are TGTGCCAGCAGCCTCACAGCCTCTGGAAACACCATATATTTT.

V gene TRBV4-2 combines with J gene TRBJ2-1, with D perhaps TRBD2 (6 bases). Germline CDR1 reads LGHNA; CDR2 reads YNFKEQ. This CDR3 spans 17 amino acids. The ends were cut back, 4 bases at V and 0 bases at J, with 16 bases in the middle. The DNA for the CDR3 is TGTGCCAGCAGCCCCTTATTCGCGGGGAGCTCCTACAATGAGCAGTTCTTC. As protein: CASSPLFAGSSYNEQFF.

The rearrangement links TRBV20-1 to TRBJ2-1; 7 bases are a match to TRBD1. V lost 3 bases, J lost 3 bases, and 8 bases stayed unmatched. The CDR3 extends over 15 amino acids. Germline loops: CDR1 DFQATT, CDR2 SNEGSKA (reference sequence). Here the CDR3 reads CSASIQGYVYNEQFF. The CDR3 bases are TGCAGTGCTAGTATACAGGGGTATGTCTACAATGAGCAGTTCTTC.

The V and J genes are TRBV4-1 and TRBJ1-6; TRBD1 aligns across 7 bases. The germline CDR1 and CDR2 sequences are MGHRA and YSYEKL. With 0 bases clipped from V and 9 bases from J, the junction kept 11 bases outside the gene matches. CDR3 size: 17 residues. The CDR3 DNA follows: TGCGCCAGCAGCCAAGATCCTTCGGGACAGTTCGTTTCACCCCTCCACTTT. It encodes CASSQDPSGQFVSPLHF.